The entry below gives a single TCR beta chain sequence along with its context. It lacks a known antigen. No per-base quality is available; no much larger clone lies one base away. The data are from a study of OX40 agonist ivuxolimab in advanced cancers. As for the study more broadly: Ivuxolimab was an agonistic, fully human IgG2 monoclonal antibody directed against OX40 (CD134), a costimulatory receptor. Intravenous ivuxolimab was administered to patients every 2 weeks at six dose levels: 0.01, 0.1, 0.3, 1.5, 3 and 10 mg/kg. Of the approximately 54 patients in dose escalation, about 20 had hepatocellular carcinoma, about 15 had melanoma, 9 had renal cell carcinoma and 9 had head and neck cancer. A male proportion of almost 85% and a mean age of around 60 years, ranging from 23 to 79, were recorded for the dose-escalation cohort. Patients were allowed to have had prior anti-PD-1, anti-PD-L1 or anti-CTLA-4 therapy, and 40% of the dose-escalation patients had previously received checkpoint inhibitors. Partial responses were achieved by three dose-escalation patients, of whom one had hepatocellular carcinoma and two had cutaneous melanoma. The point of sequencing TCRbeta in the periphery was to test whether ivuxolimab changed TCR sequence diversity and drove clonal T-cell expansion. The paper describes the monotherapy dose-escalation part (N ≈ 52 patients) of the phase I trial of ivuxolimab.

Patients with autoimmune disease history or receiving systemic immunosuppression were excluded from the trial. In every dose cohort, peripheral blood was drawn for TCR sequencing at baseline, cycle 4 day 1, and cycle 7 day 1. The samples were taken from a phase I, first-in-human, multicenter, open-label dose-escalation trial of ivuxolimab. The trial enrolled adults with locally advanced or metastatic head and neck squamous cell, hepatocellular, melanoma or renal cell carcinoma. Before TCR sequencing, CD4+ T cells and CD8+ T cells from peripheral blood were sorted into separate populations. Genomic DNA was isolated from the sorted cells so that the TCRbeta CDR3 region could be sequenced. TCRbeta CDR3 regions were sequenced using the immunoSEQ Assay. TCRdb's version of the immuneACCESS table is confined to in-frame rearrangements and falls short of the full clone set. An unresolved V gene accounts for under half of the shortfall where checked; the remainder is of unknown origin. Here the sample has 52,000 or so clones; approximately 88% occur a single time. Around 10% of the sample lies in the top ten.

V and J are truncated by 4 bases and 10 bases respectively, leaving an intervening sequence of 15 bases. Including cysteine and phenylalanine, the CDR3 has 13 amino acids. Just the 39-base CDR3 DNA is kept, in frame starting at base 1. Per the germline V gene, SGHRS is the CDR1 and YFSETQ is the CDR2. Results the study describes overall, beyond this receptor: The antigen specificity of the clonally expanded peripheral T cells was not determined. At doses of 0.1 to 3.0 mg/kg, clonal expansion of both CD4+ and CD8+ T cells in blood was seen between baseline and week 6. In partial responders in the 0.1-3.0 mg/kg groups, normalized peripheral clonal expansion was found to be among the lowest, especially among CD8+ T cells. After ivuxolimab, expanded clones were on average more numerous among CD8+ T cells than among CD4+ T cells. Low levels of normalized T-cell clonal expansion were also seen in some patients who did not respond.

The chain was built from TRBV5-1 and TRBJ2-1; TRBD2 could be the D gene, as 5 bases match. The material was CD4+ or CD8+ T cells sorted from blood, obtained in a trial of the OX40 agonist ivuxolimab. The sequence came from an adult with an advanced solid tumor such as melanoma, head and neck, liver or kidney cancer. This receptor has the CDR3 CASSRVPDSEQFF. The DNA reads TGCGCCAGCAGCCGGGTCCCGGACTCCGAGCAGTTCTTC.